This T cell receptor (beta chain) was captured by sequencing in a study of cytomegalovirus exposure and HLA in healthy donors. Overall study results and limits: In vitro data verified a few CMV-associated chains as specific for CMV antigens.

In regard to this clone: Its antigen is not identified.

The repertoire was sequenced with immunoSEQ multiplex PCR; TCRdb's copy has only in-frame clones and lacks some. The sample holds about 95,000 clones, 85% seen once. The CDR3 runs 16 residues. The germline V gene encodes CDR1 KGHSH and CDR2 LQKENI. V gave up 5 bases and J gave up 0 bases; unmatched junction bases: 7. The material sequenced was PBMCs. The rearrangement links TRBV18 to TRBJ1-3; 7 nucleotides align to TRBD1. This receptor was taken from a man in his late teens or twenties in good health and CMV-seropositive. CDR3 in amino acids: CASSTTGYYSGNTIYF. The CDR3 DNA sequence: TGTGCCAGCTCAACGACAGGGTACTACTCTGGAAACACCATATATTTT. The full variable domain, its missing parts supplied by reference TRBV18 and TRBJ1-3, is NAGVMQNPRHLVRRRGQEARLRCSPMKGHSHVYWYRQLPEEGLKFMVYLQKENIIDESGMPKERFSAEFPKEGPSILRIQQVVRGDSAAYFCASSTTGYYSGNTIYFGEGSWLTVV.